Included here is one T cell receptor (beta chain) sequence, with context. The antigen remains unidentified. This entry belongs to a study of T cell responses to AZD1222 COVID-19 vaccine. Points from the study as a whole: The study found vaccine-associated CD4 TCRs spanning spike, dominant at 160-218 and 743-854. There were mostly white British donors and more females than males, and clonal diversity was possibly underestimated. Unmutated variant regions are reportedly targeted by nearly half of spike-specific TCRs. Receipt of two AZD1222 doses was followed by a rise in Spike-specific TCR breadth and depth.

Generated by immunoSEQ multiplex PCR, the TCRdb table keeps only in-frame clones and is missing some. In the table there are 200,000 to 250,000 clones, 85% to 95% of which are singletons. The CDR3 loop spans 15 amino acids. J was trimmed by 0 bases and V by 1 base; bases with no gene match: 1. Germline V gene data show CDR1 as SGHVS and CDR2 as FNYEAQ. J is TRBJ2-5 and V is TRBV7-6; 8 bases agree with TRBD2. This specimen was peripheral blood, taken on day 0 of MenACWY control vaccination. This clonotype was obtained from an adult in good health. The CDR3 spells CASSLGGGYQETQYF. CDR3 sequence (DNA): TGTGCCAGCAGCTTAGGCGGGGGGTACCAAGAGACCCAGTACTTC.